Listed here are 15 T cell receptor beta chains from one sample, sequenced in a study of CD8 T cells in Susac syndrome. Reverse transcription of about 0.45 to 1 ug RNA was performed with random hexamers. Using its own MiXCR run on the immunoSEQ multiplex PCR reads, TCRdb lists one record per CDR3 protein. The repertoire includes about 300,000 distinct CDR3 sequences, about 91% of them detected once, and around 0.18% sits in the top ten. The material sequenced was CD8+ T cells from PBMCs. Every receptor here comes from a human donor with multiple sclerosis.

This chain uses TRBV24-1 with TRBJ2-3; D is possibly TRBD1 or TRBD2 (5 bases each). Germline-derived CDR1 and CDR2 are KGHDR and SFDVKD. V was cut by 5 bases and J by 4 bases, with 21 bases left in between. This CDR3 contains 17 residues. For the CDR3, the DNA is TGTGCCACCAGTGCCCTATCGGGGTCAGGGTGGGCAGATACGCAGTATTTT. This codes for CATSALSGSGWADTQYF.

In nucleotides, the CDR3 is TGTGCCAGCAAGTCATCCGGCATCCTAAATGAGCAGTTCTTC. This sequence encodes CASKSSGILNEQFF. The chain combines TRBV12-3 or TRBV12-4 with TRBJ2-1; no clear D gene. Trimming pared 7 bases from V and 7 bases from J, leaving 17 bases between. CDR3 length equals 14 residues.

The genes are TRBV7-9 and TRBJ2-7; a possible D gene is TRBD1 (5 bases). This CDR3 has 12 amino acids. CDR1 is SEHNR and CDR2 is FQNEAQ in the germline V gene (reference sequence). V was cut by 11 bases and J by 2 bases, with 13 bases left in between. The CDR3 loop is CALGAAPYEQYF. In nucleotides, the CDR3 is TGTGCCCTTGGGGCAGCCCCCTACGAGCAGTACTTC.

The chain combines TRBV5-1 with TRBJ2-7, with D hard to call. Germline values: CDR1 SGHRS, CDR2 YFSETQ. CDR3 length equals 16 residues. The V end was cut by 3 bases, the J end by 0 bases, with 16 bases between. CDR3 nucleotide sequence: TGCGCCAGCAGCTCCCACCCCCTTTATAGCTCCTACGAGCAGTACTTC. Translating it yields CASSSHPLYSSYEQYF.

The V call is TRBV7-9, the J call TRBJ2-7, with D possibly called TRBD1 or TRBD2 (5 bases each). CDR3 length: 14 amino acids. Germline V gene lookup returns CDR1 SEHNR and CDR2 FQNEAQ (reference sequence). V lost 0 bases, J lost 3 bases, and 9 bases lay in between. DNA of the CDR3: TGTGCCAGCAGCTTAGCCGGGGACGGCTACGAGCAGTACTTC. This codes for CASSLAGDGYEQYF.

V is TRBV4-3 and J is TRBJ2-7, with D tentatively TRBD1 (6 bases). Germline-derived CDR1 and CDR2 are LGHNA and YSLEER. V lost 2 bases to trimming and J lost 2 bases, with 22 bases between them. The CDR3 covers 18 residues. The CDR3: CASSQSLGQYSLTYEQYF. The CDR3 DNA reads as TGCGCCAGCAGCCAATCCCTTGGACAGTATAGCCTGACCTACGAGCAGTACTTC.

This clonotype is a singleton in its sample. This rearrangement joins TRBV2 to TRBJ2-5; D might be TRBD1 or TRBD2, each matching 6 bases. V was clipped by 1 base and J by 4 bases, with 7 bases between them. The CDR3 has 13 residues. The V gene's germline CDR1 is SNHLY and CDR2 FYNNEI. The CDR3 coding sequence is TGTGCCAGCAGTGAAGGGGGGGCAGAGACCCAGTACTTC. Amino acids: CASSEGGAETQYF.

The chain has TRBV7-2 and TRBJ2-1; tentative D call: TRBD2 (5 bases). The CDR3 length is 12 residues. Germline-derived CDR1 and CDR2 are SGHTA and FQGNSA. V was cut by 8 bases and J by 8 bases, with 13 bases left in between. The CDR3 here is CASQLGGYEQFF. The CDR3 DNA reads as TGTGCCAGCCAGCTCGGCGGGTATGAGCAGTTCTTC.

This clonotype occurred once. The rearrangement links TRBV28 to TRBJ2-3, with D maybe TRBD2 (5 bases). The germline V gene encodes CDR1 MDHEN and CDR2 SYDVKM. With 6 bases removed from V and 2 bases from J, the gap between germline ends came to 15 bases. The CDR3 spans 15 residues. For the CDR3, the DNA is TGTGCCAGCAGCCCTACGGACGGGGTCACAGATACGCAGTATTTT. Protein product: CASSPTDGVTDTQYF.

The chain couples TRBV5-1 to TRBJ2-5; the match to TRBD2 covers 14 bases. The CDR3 contains 15 residues. Per the germline V gene, CDR1 is SGHRS and CDR2 is YFSETQ. V shed 6 bases and J 5 bases; nucleotides not matched to a gene: 6. This CDR3 is CASTGTSGSGETQYF. In nucleotides, the CDR3 is TGCGCCAGCACCGGGACTAGCGGGAGTGGGGAGACCCAGTACTTC.

J is TRBJ2-3 and V is TRBV5-6, with D perhaps matching TRBD2 (5 bases). Germline V gene lookup returns CDR1 SGHDT and CDR2 YYEEEE. Trimming took off 2 bases at V and 9 bases at J, with 13 bases between the two ends. The CDR3 totals 13 residues. CDR3 DNA sequence: TGTGCCAGCAGCTTTAGGGCTAGCACGACGCAGTATTTT. Translation gives CASSFRASTTQYF.

V gene TRBV27 combines with J gene TRBJ2-1, with TRBD2 identical over 14 bases. With V trimmed by 7 bases and J by 7 bases, 6 bases remained unmatched. CDR1 and CDR2 from the germline V gene are MNHEY and SMNVEV (reference sequence). This CDR3 has 15 residues. CDR3 loop: CASTKGTSGSNEQFF. CDR3 nucleotide sequence: TGTGCCAGCACGAAAGGGACTAGCGGGAGTAATGAGCAGTTCTTC.

The chain is built from TRBV7-9 and TRBJ2-5, with D possibly matching TRBD1 (5 bases). CDR1 SEHNR and CDR2 FQNEAQ come from the germline V gene (reference sequence). The CDR3 loop spans 14 amino acids. V lost 5 bases to trimming and J lost 2 bases, with 12 bases between them. The CDR3 DNA reads as TGTGCCAGCAGCCACATCGACAGACAAGAGACCCAGTACTTC. It specifies CASSHIDRQETQYF.

V is TRBV27 and J is TRBJ2-7, with D possibly TRBD2 on 5 matching bases. V was cut by 2 bases and J by 0 bases, with 8 bases left in between. CDR3 length: 14 residues. Germline V lookup: CDR1 MNHEY, CDR2 SMNVEV (reference sequence). The DNA of the CDR3 is TGTGCCAGCAGTTTAGACGGGATCTCCTACGAGCAGTACTTC. Translation gives CASSLDGISYEQYF.

The chain uses TRBV27 and TRBJ1-1; D gene ambiguous. The V gene's germline CDR1 is MNHEY and CDR2 SMNVEV (reference sequence). This CDR3 is 13 amino acids long. V was shortened by 6 bases and J by 0 bases, with 8 bases between the two germline ends. The CDR3 protein is CASRIWMNTEAFF. The CDR3 DNA reads TGTGCCAGCAGAATTTGGATGAACACTGAAGCTTTCTTT.